These 30 T cell receptor beta chains originate from one sample sequenced in a study of T cell changes during pregnancy in multiple sclerosis. Assay used: immunoSEQ multiplex PCR; TCRdb lists only in-frame clones, some missing. The table has 90,000 to 130,000 clones, approximately 90% seen once; the top ten hold less than 2%. The sequencing used peripheral blood, collected in the third trimester of pregnancy. Receptors originate from a female donor with multiple sclerosis, enrolled in a pregnancy study.

The chain links TRBV18 to TRBJ1-1; D perhaps matches TRBD1 (6 bases). The CDR3 totals 16 residues. Germline CDR1 reads KGHSH; CDR2 reads LQKENI. V was shortened by 1 base and J by 1 base, with 13 bases between the two germline ends. CDR3 loop: CASSPRRQERNTEAFF. The CDR3 DNA reads as TGTGCCAGCTCACCACGGCGACAGGAGCGGAACACTGAAGCTTTCTTT.

In its sample, this clone ranks as medium-sized. This same CDR3 is encoded by further DNA sequences in the sample. The chain couples TRBV5-6 to TRBJ2-7; 7 nucleotides align to TRBD1. Germline trimming cut 3 bases from V and 1 base from J; bases unmatched to any gene: 1. The CDR3 is made up of 13 amino acids. The germline CDR1 and CDR2 sequences are SGHDT and YYEEEE. This CDR3 reads CASSWGQSYEQYF. The CDR3 DNA reads as TGTGCCAGCAGCTGGGGACAGTCCTACGAGCAGTACTTC.

This clone was observed a single time. The genes are TRBV27 and TRBJ2-7; 9 bases map to TRBD2. The CDR3 contains 14 residues. Germline V gene sequence: CDR1 MNHEY, CDR2 SMNVEV (reference sequence). The V and J ends lost 3 bases and 2 bases, in that order; junction bases with no gene match: 2. CDR3 amino acids: CASSFSGGPYEQYF. CDR3 in DNA: TGTGCCAGCAGTTTTAGCGGGGGCCCCTACGAGCAGTACTTC.

This clone was detected a few times. This sequence joins TRBV20-1 and TRBJ1-1; no reliable D call. V gave up 5 bases and J gave up 2 bases, with 3 bases separating them. Germline V gives CDR1 DFQATT, CDR2 SNEGSKA (reference sequence). This CDR3 comprises 10 residues. Written as DNA, the CDR3 is TGCAGTGCTCTTAACACTGAAGCTTTCTTT. Translating gives CSALNTEAFF.

The chain carries TRBV7-9 and TRBJ2-2; TRBD2 is a possible D gene (6 bases). Trimming stripped 5 bases from V and 6 bases from J, with 13 bases between. The CDR3 is made up of 14 amino acids. Germline values: CDR1 SEHNR, CDR2 FQNEAQ (reference sequence). The CDR3 region has the DNA TGTGCCAGCAGCATCTTTGGGGGGTCCGGGGAGCTGTTTTTT. Translated: CASSIFGGSGELFF. Filled out from reference TRBV7-9 and TRBJ2-2, the complete variable domain reads DTGVSQNPRHKITKRGQNVTFRCDPISEHNRLYWYRQTLGQGPEFLTYFQNEAQLEKSRLLSDRFSAERPKGSFSTLEIQRTEQGDSAMYLCASSIFGGSGELFFGEGSRLTVL.

The rearrangement joins TRBV5-8 to TRBJ2-1; tentative D call: TRBD1 (5 bases). Germline-derived CDR1 and CDR2 are SGHTS and YDEGEE. CDR3 size: 17 residues. V lost 0 bases and J 7 bases, leaving 20 bases between the germline ends. CDR3 nucleotides: TGTGCCAGCAGCTTGGAGTGGGGCGCCACCAGGTTAAATGAGCAGTTCTTC. Protein product: CASSLEWGATRLNEQFF.

The genes are TRBV4-2 and TRBJ1-2; unclear D gene. Germline loops: CDR1 LGHNA, CDR2 YNFKEQ. This CDR3 is 14 amino acids long. V lost 3 bases and J lost 7, with 15 bases in between. The CDR3 DNA follows: TGTGCCAGCAGCCAGGGCTGGGGAGAGGGTGGCTACACCTTC. This codes for CASSQGWGEGGYTF.

This chain links TRBV9 with TRBJ1-3; 9 bases match TRBD1. The CDR3 extends over 17 amino acids. The germline V gene encodes CDR1 SGDLS and CDR2 YYNGEE. Trimming removed 0 bases from V and 4 bases from J; junction bases left unmatched: 8. For the CDR3, the DNA is TGTGCCAGCAGCGTAGAGGGAACAGGGGGCTTGGGAAACACCATATATTTT. This encodes CASSVEGTGGLGNTIYF.

In DNA form, the CDR3 reads TGTGCCAGGTTAATCCCGAGCTCTGGGGCCAACGTCCTGACTTTC. As protein: CARLIPSSGANVLTF. The V and J genes are TRBV27 and TRBJ2-6; D ambiguous. V was cut by 9 bases and J by 0 bases, with 12 bases left in between. CDR1 and CDR2 from the germline V gene are MNHEY and SMNVEV (reference sequence). The CDR3 covers 15 residues. Using reference TRBV27 and TRBJ2-6 for the parts outside the CDR3, the full variable domain is EAQVTQNPRYLITVTGKKLTVTCSQNMNHEYMSWYRQDPGLGLRQIYYSMNVEVTDKGDVPEGYKVSRKEKRNFPLILESPSPNQTSLYFCARLIPSSGANVLTFGAGSRLTVL.

The CDR3 DNA is TGTGCCAGCGGCGAACAGGGGCCTGGGGCCAACGTCCTGACTTTC. Translated, it gives CASGEQGPGANVLTF. The chain is built from TRBV28 and TRBJ2-6, with 7 bases that match TRBD1. Trimming removed 8 bases from V and 2 bases from J; junction bases left unmatched: 6. The CDR3 sequence is 15 residues long. The germline CDR1 and CDR2 sequences are MDHEN and SYDVKM.

With respect to this clone: Other DNA sequences in the sample encode the same CDR3. V is TRBV11-3 and J is TRBJ2-1; 12 nucleotides align to TRBD2. J gave up 5 bases and V 5 bases, and 4 bases lay outside the gene matches. This CDR3 spans 15 amino acids. Germline CDR1 is SGHNT and CDR2 is YENEEA. CDR3 region: CASSLRLAGDNEQFF. The DNA for the CDR3 is TGTGCCAGCAGCCTCAGACTAGCGGGGGACAATGAGCAGTTCTTC.

The chain links TRBV5-1 to TRBJ2-7; unclear D gene. This CDR3 has 13 amino acids. Looked up from germline, CDR1 is SGHRS and CDR2 is YFSETQ. V gave up 5 bases and J gave up 2 bases, with 11 bases separating them. CDR3 sequence (DNA): TGCGCCAGCAGGCTCACAGCAACCTACGAGCAGTACTTC. It translates to CASRLTATYEQYF.

The chain recombines TRBV29-1 with TRBJ2-1; D not certain. The germline gives CDR1 SQVTM, CDR2 ANQGSEA. There are 10 residues in the CDR3. V was cut by 3 bases and J by 9 bases, with 6 bases left in between. This chain's CDR3 is CSVDKLEQFF. DNA of the CDR3: TGCAGCGTTGATAAGCTTGAGCAGTTCTTC.

The chain has TRBV29-1 and TRBJ1-5; 9 positions agree with TRBD1. This CDR3 is built from 13 residues. In germline, CDR1 is SQVTM, CDR2 ANQGSEA. With V trimmed by 6 bases and J by 6 bases, 6 bases remained unmatched. The CDR3 nucleotides read TGCAGCGTCGCGACAGGGGGTCGTCAGCCCCAGCATTTT. Translation gives CSVATGGRQPQHF.

CDR3 amino acids: CASSGPGRESSYEQYF. As DNA, the CDR3 is TGTGCCAGCAGTGGTCCTGGGCGGGAAAGCTCCTACGAGCAGTACTTC. The chain links TRBV2 to TRBJ2-7; D perhaps matches TRBD2 (6 bases). Trimming pared 4 bases from V and 0 bases from J, leaving 16 bases between. This CDR3 has 16 amino acids. CDR1 SNHLY and CDR2 FYNNEI come from the germline V gene.

This chain connects TRBV6-5 to TRBJ2-1, with a tentative D call TRBD2 (6 bases). The germline CDR1 and CDR2 sequences are MNHEY and SVGAGI. The CDR3 is made up of 15 amino acids. Trimming stripped 0 bases from V and 5 bases from J, with 11 bases between. The DNA of the CDR3 is TGTGCCAGCAGTTACTCGTGGGGACTGAACAATGAGCAGTTCTTC. It encodes CASSYSWGLNNEQFF.

The chain links TRBV11-3 to TRBJ2-1; 7 positions agree with TRBD2. Losses at the gene ends were 3 bases for V and 8 bases for J; bases not matched to a gene: 7. This CDR3 spans 14 amino acids. Germline lookup yields CDR1 SGHNT and CDR2 YENEEA. Here the CDR3 reads CASSFRGRWDEQFF. CDR3 DNA sequence: TGTGCCAGCAGCTTCCGCGGGAGATGGGATGAGCAGTTCTTC.

This clone occurred once. The chain carries TRBV29-1 and TRBJ2-6; TRBD2 is a possible D gene (6 bases). The CDR3 consists of 11 residues. The V and J ends lost 6 bases and 8 bases respectively, with 8 bases between them. CDR1 is SQVTM and CDR2 is ANQGSEA in the germline V gene. For the CDR3, the DNA is TGCAGCGTAGGAGGGTCCAACGTCCTGACTTTC. Its protein is CSVGGSNVLTF.

The chain links TRBV5-6 to TRBJ2-7; 9 nucleotides match TRBD1. The CDR3 sequence is 14 residues long. Germline CDR1 reads SGHDT; CDR2 reads YYEEEE. J lost 2 bases, V lost 5 bases, and 5 bases had no gene match. CDR3 DNA sequence: TGTGCCAGCAGGATGAGACAGGGGGCCTACGAGCAGTACTTC. Its protein is CASRMRQGAYEQYF.

This clone was recorded only once. The rearrangement uses TRBV18 and TRBJ2-7; no reliable D call. V was cut by 4 bases and J by 3 bases, with 4 bases left in between. The CDR3 sequence is 11 residues long. Germline assignment: CDR1 KGHSH and CDR2 LQKENI. CDR3 in amino acids: CASSRDYEQYF. DNA of the CDR3: TGTGCCAGCTCACGCGACTACGAGCAGTACTTC.

The genes are TRBV5-1 and TRBJ1-1; D possibly corresponds to TRBD1 (6 bases). The CDR3 extends over 15 amino acids. Per the germline V gene, CDR1 is SGHRS and CDR2 is YFSETQ. V gave up 2 bases and J gave up 2 bases, with 13 bases separating them. The DNA for the CDR3 is TGCGCCAGCAGCTTTGGGGCAGGGACAAACACTGAAGCTTTCTTT. Protein product: CASSFGAGTNTEAFF.

The chain combines TRBV7-3 with TRBJ2-1; D not certain. Germline CDR1 reads SGHTA; CDR2 reads FQGTGA. Trimming removed 4 bases from V and 14 bases from J, with 15 bases in between. The CDR3 runs 12 residues. As DNA, the CDR3 is TGTGCCAGCAGCTCGACCAACGGGTGGAAGTTCTTC. As protein: CASSSTNGWKFF.

The chain links TRBV11-2 to TRBJ2-7, with TRBD1 matching 7 bases. Germline V gives CDR1 SGHAT, CDR2 FQNNGV. The V segment lost 1 base and the J segment 7 bases; nucleotides outside the gene matches: 10. The CDR3 has 15 amino acids. CDR3 in amino acids: CASSLVRGPFGEQYF. DNA for the CDR3: TGTGCCAGCAGCTTAGTAAGGGGGCCTTTCGGAGAGCAGTACTTC.

The chain uses TRBV19 and TRBJ1-2; 7 bases are shared with TRBD1. The germline CDR1 and CDR2 sequences are LNHDA and SQIVND (reference sequence). V lost 4 bases to trimming and J lost 7 bases; unmatched junction nucleotides: 9. The length of the CDR3 is 14 residues. The CDR3 is CASSNPGPGGGYTF. Written as DNA, the CDR3 is TGTGCCAGTAGTAACCCTGGGCCAGGGGGTGGCTACACCTTC.

The chain has TRBV30 and TRBJ1-2; TRBD1 aligns across 8 bases. CDR1 and CDR2 (germline): GTSNPN, SVGIG (reference sequence). The CDR3 is 13 amino acids. The V and J ends lost 2 bases and 5 bases, in that order; junction bases with no gene match: 4. The CDR3 nucleotides read TGTGCCTGGAGTCGGGACAGGACGTATGGCTACACCTTC. It codes for CAWSRDRTYGYTF.

Only one count was recorded for this clone. The DNA for the CDR3 is TGTGCCAGCAGTGAGAGGGGGTCGGGCACCGGGGAGCTGTTTTTT. Translation: CASSERGSGTGELFF. The J gene is TRBJ2-2, the V gene TRBV6-1; TRBD1 is a possible D gene (6 bases). The CDR3 is made up of 15 amino acids. V gave up 3 bases and J gave up 4 bases, with 12 bases separating them. Germline lookup yields CDR1 MNHNS and CDR2 SASEGT.

The gene calls are TRBV19 and TRBJ1-4, with TRBD1 identical over 7 bases. J lost 10 bases, V lost 2 bases, and 10 bases had no gene match. CDR3 size: 15 residues. CDR1 LNHDA and CDR2 SQIVND come from the germline V gene (reference sequence). CDR3: CASSITWQGVGKLFF. In DNA, the CDR3 is TGTGCCAGTAGTATAACCTGGCAGGGGGTCGGAAAACTGTTTTTT.

This chain links TRBV7-9 with TRBJ1-5; tentatively, D is TRBD1 (5 bases). This CDR3 contains 14 residues. The V end was cut by 0 bases, the J end by 5 bases, with 8 bases between. The germline gives CDR1 SEHNR, CDR2 FQNEAQ (reference sequence). The CDR3 DNA follows: TGTGCCAGCAGCTTAGCTGGGGGGGATCAGCCCCAGCATTTT. It is translated as CASSLAGGDQPQHF. The complete variable domain, with remaining parts taken from reference TRBV7-9 and TRBJ1-5, reads DTGVSQNPRHKITKRGQNVTFRCDPISEHNRLYWYRQTLGQGPEFLTYFQNEAQLEKSRLLSDRFSAERPKGSFSTLEIQRTEQGDSAMYLCASSLAGGDQPQHFGDGTRLSIL.

The rearrangement joins TRBV5-1 to TRBJ2-2, with 11 bases identical to TRBD1. Germline V CDR1 and CDR2: SGHRS, YFSETQ. The CDR3 is 16 amino acids. The V segment lost 5 bases and the J segment 1 base; nucleotides outside the gene matches: 4. CDR3 in amino acids: CASRGTGGMNTGELFF. The CDR3 nucleotides are TGCGCCAGCAGGGGGACAGGGGGAATGAACACCGGGGAGCTGTTTTTT.

This chain uses TRBV7-3 with TRBJ2-7; 15 positions match TRBD2. Germline V gives CDR1 SGHTA, CDR2 FQGTGA. The CDR3 is made up of 14 amino acids. Trimming took 4 bases from V and 7 from J; bases not matched to a gene: 2. CDR3: CASSSGLAGGEQYF. The CDR3 coding sequence is TGTGCCAGCAGCTCCGGACTAGCGGGGGGGGAGCAGTACTTC.